These 7 T cell receptor beta chains share one sample of origin, sequenced in a study of T cells in Graves' hyperthyroidism and ophthalmopathy. Amplified TCR beta CDR3 regions came from RNA transcripts. The HTBI primer set was used in a first-round RT-PCR of the TCR CDR3. TCRdb re-called the multiplex PCR reads with MiXCR, one entry per CDR3 protein. The sample carries a few hundred thousand distinct CDR3 sequences, 15% to 19% recorded once. Sequenced: blood. These receptors were taken from a woman aged 18 to 35 with Graves' hyperthyroidism that later progressed to Graves' ophthalmopathy.

This clonotype was seen repeatedly, ten times or more. The chain couples TRBV27 to TRBJ2-5; 9 positions agree with TRBD1. V shed 6 bases, J shed 6 bases, and the junction held 11 bases outside the gene matches. This CDR3 is 15 amino acids long. Germline V CDR1 and CDR2: MNHEY, SMNVEV (reference sequence). The CDR3 loop reads CASSPTTGTGKTQYF. The CDR3 bases are TGTGCCAGCAGCCCAACCACCGGGACAGGGAAGACCCAGTACTTC.

This clonotype has at least ten counts. This sequence joins TRBV12-3 or TRBV12-4 and TRBJ1-2, with D possibly being TRBD1 (6 bases). The CDR3 extends over 14 amino acids. The V end lost 1 base, the J end lost 8 bases, and 14 bases lay between the germline ends. CDR3 bases: TGTGCCAGCAGTTTAGGGACGGGGGGCAGCGGCTACACCTTC. Its translation is CASSLGTGGSGYTF.

This chain links TRBV28 with TRBJ1-1; D is unresolved. This CDR3 has 14 residues. Trimming removed 6 bases at V and 1 base at J, with 12 bases between. CDR1 and CDR2 (germline): MDHEN, SYDVKM. The CDR3 region is CASRTQVPNTEAFF. As DNA, the CDR3 is TGTGCCAGCAGGACCCAGGTCCCGAACACTGAAGCTTTCTTT.

This clonotype was observed many times. The chain has TRBV2 and TRBJ2-5, with TRBD1 matching over 9 bases. Germline loops: CDR1 SNHLY, CDR2 FYNNEI. CDR3 length: 16 residues. The J segment lost 1 base and the V segment lost 4 bases, leaving 7 bases of the junction unmatched. CDR3 loop: CASSVGQGIFQETQYF. The CDR3 DNA is TGTGCCAGCAGTGTGGGACAGGGTATCTTCCAAGAGACCCAGTACTTC.

This clonotype came up many times. V and J are TRBV24-1 and TRBJ2-1; 7 bases match TRBD2. The V gene's germline CDR1 is KGHDR and CDR2 SFDVKD. The CDR3 has 15 amino acids. V shed 8 bases and J 5 bases; nucleotides not matched to a gene: 11. In DNA, the CDR3 is TGTGCCACCAACGGAGGCGGGAGAGGGGACAATGAGCAGTTCTTC. Translating it yields CATNGGGRGDNEQFF.

The chain uses TRBV6-1 and TRBJ1-1; D is unclear. The CDR3 extends over 12 amino acids. Per germline, CDR1 MNHNS and CDR2 SASEGT. Between the trimmed V and J ends, which lost 6 bases and 8 bases, there was a span of 13 bases. The CDR3 is CASRPDRGEAFF. The CDR3 DNA reads TGTGCCAGCAGGCCAGACCGTGGAGAAGCTTTCTTT.

The chain carries TRBV7-8 and TRBJ1-2, with D perhaps TRBD1 (5 bases). Germline-derived CDR1 and CDR2 are SGHVS and FQNEAQ. The CDR3 extends over 16 amino acids. V was shortened by 5 bases and J by 4 bases, with 20 bases between the two germline ends. CDR3 DNA: TGTGCCAGCAGCGCAAAAGTTGCAGGGCCCTCCTATGGCTACACCTTC. Protein product: CASSAKVAGPSYGYTF. The entire variable domain, with the rest obtained from reference TRBV7-8 and TRBJ1-2, is as follows: GAGVSQSPRYKVAKRGQDVALRCDPISGHVSLFWYQQALGQGPEFLTYFQNEAQLDKSGLPSDRFFAERPEGSVSTLKIQRTQQEDSAVYLCASSAKVAGPSYGYTFGSGTRLTVV.